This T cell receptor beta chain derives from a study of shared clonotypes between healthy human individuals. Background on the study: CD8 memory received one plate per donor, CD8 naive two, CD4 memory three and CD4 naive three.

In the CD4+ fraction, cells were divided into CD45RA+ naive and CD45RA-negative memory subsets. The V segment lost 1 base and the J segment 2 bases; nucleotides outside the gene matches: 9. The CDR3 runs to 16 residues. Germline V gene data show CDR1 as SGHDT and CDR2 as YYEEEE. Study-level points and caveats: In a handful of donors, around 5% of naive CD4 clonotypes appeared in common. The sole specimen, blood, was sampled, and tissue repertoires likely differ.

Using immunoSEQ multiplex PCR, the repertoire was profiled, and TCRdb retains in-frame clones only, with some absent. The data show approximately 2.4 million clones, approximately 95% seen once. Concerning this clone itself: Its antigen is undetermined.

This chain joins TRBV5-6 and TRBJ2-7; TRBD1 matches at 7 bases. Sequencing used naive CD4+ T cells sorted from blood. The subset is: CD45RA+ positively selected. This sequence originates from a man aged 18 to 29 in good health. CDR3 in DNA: TGTGCCAGCAGCTTGAACAGGGGTATTGGGGCCTACGAGCAGTACTTC. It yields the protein CASSLNRGIGAYEQYF. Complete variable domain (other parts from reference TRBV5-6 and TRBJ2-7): DAGVTQSPTHLIKTRGQQVTLRCSPKSGHDTVSWYQQALGQGPQFIFQYYEEEERQRGNFPDRFSGHQFPNYSSELNVNALLLGDSALYLCASSLNRGIGAYEQYFGPGTRLTVT.